The clone carrying this T cell receptor beta chain was recorded a few times. This sample is drawn from a study of sequential checkpoint blockade in melanoma. Using immunoSEQ multiplex PCR, the repertoire was profiled, and TCRdb retains in-frame clones only, with some absent. The sample holds under 40,000 clones, approximately 86% seen once. V lost 0 bases to trimming and J lost 1 base, with 13 bases between them. Looked up from germline, CDR1 is SGHRS and CDR2 is YFSETQ. The CDR3 runs 16 residues. Noted treatment: randomized to nivolumab then ipilimumab (arm A) or the reverse (arm B). None of the patients previously received DNA-damaging chemotherapy. From thawed PBMCs, live CD3+CD8+ cells negative for CD19 and CD56 were sorted.

Specimen: CD8+ T cells sorted from blood (inferred from file names), collected from a patient given nivolumab and ipilimumab in sequence. V usage is TRBV5-1 and J usage is TRBJ1-1; D may be TRBD1 (6 bases). This clonotype was sampled from a human donor with melanoma. CDR3 sequence reads: CASSLGFSGQNTEAFF. For the CDR3, the DNA is TGCGCCAGCAGCTTGGGGTTTTCGGGACAGAACACTGAAGCTTTCTTT.